This T cell receptor beta chain was recovered during a study of cytomegalovirus exposure and HLA in healthy donors. This CDR3 is built from 15 residues. Trimming took 1 base from V and 7 from J, leaving 16 bases between them. Germline values: CDR1 SGHTA, CDR2 FQGNSA. Primers for the PCR totalled 60 Vbeta and 13 Jbeta. TCRdb keeps only in-frame clones here, not all; method: immunoSEQ multiplex PCR. This sample has about 100,000 clones, with 79% found just once. The V call is TRBV7-2, the J call TRBJ1-2; tentatively, D is TRBD1 (6 bases). The receptor was derived from a female donor in good health and CMV-seropositive. Sequenced sample: PBMCs. CDR3 protein: CASSLVGGPSGGYTF. The CDR3 bases are TGTGCCAGCAGCTTAGTGGGGGGGCCCTCCGGTGGCTACACCTTC.